This T cell receptor beta chain is from a study of T cell responses to AZD1222 COVID-19 vaccine. Study-wide findings and caveats: Baseline testing showed seropositivity in only five or six AZD1222 recipients. The study found vaccine-associated CD4 TCRs spanning spike, dominant at 160-218 and 743-854. Donors, mostly white British, included more females; clonal diversity was possibly underestimated.

As concerns this clone: Antigen: not known.

Germline V CDR1 and CDR2: MNHEY, SMNVEV (reference sequence). After removal of 2 bases from V and 3 bases from J, the junction contained 12 bases not matched to a gene. CDR3 size: 17 residues. Repertoires were generated with immunoSEQ multiplex PCR, while TCRdb's copy carries only in-frame clones and drops some. This sample has 120,000 to 150,000 clones, with 89% found just once. This sample comprised peripheral blood, obtained on day 0 of AZD1222 vaccination. The sequence derives from an adult in good health. The J gene is TRBJ1-2, the V gene TRBV27, with 7 bases identical to TRBD1. The CDR3 spells CASSLTAPIDRDYGYTF. CDR3 sequence (DNA): TGTGCCAGCAGTTTAACGGCCCCCATCGACAGGGACTATGGCTACACCTTC.